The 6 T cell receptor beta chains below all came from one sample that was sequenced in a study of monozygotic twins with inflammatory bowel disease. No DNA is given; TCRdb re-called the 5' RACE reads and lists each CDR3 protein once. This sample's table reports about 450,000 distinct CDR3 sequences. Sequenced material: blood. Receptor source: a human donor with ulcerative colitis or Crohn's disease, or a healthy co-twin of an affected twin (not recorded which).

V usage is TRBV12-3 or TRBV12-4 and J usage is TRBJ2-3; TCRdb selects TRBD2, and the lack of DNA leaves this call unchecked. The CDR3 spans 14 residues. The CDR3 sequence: CASTDESPTDTQYF.

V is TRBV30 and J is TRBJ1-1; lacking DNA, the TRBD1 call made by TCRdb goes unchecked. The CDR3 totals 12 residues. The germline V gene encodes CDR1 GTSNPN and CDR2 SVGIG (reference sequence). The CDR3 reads CAWSVLGRQAFF.

The CDR3 loop reads CASSLKGASGTPYEQYF. The chain employs TRBV12-3 or TRBV12-4 and TRBJ2-7; the TCRdb call, TRBD2, lacks DNA for checking. The CDR3 has 17 residues.

This CDR3 reads CASSSSPGPLEQYF. The V and J genes are TRBV7-2 and TRBJ2-7; TCRdb picks TRBD1, but there is no DNA to check that call. The CDR3 is 14 residues long. Looked up from germline, CDR1 is SGHTA and CDR2 is FQGNSA. Full variable domain (rest looked up from reference TRBV7-2 and TRBJ2-7): GAGVSQSPSNKVTEKGKDVELRCDPISGHTALYWYRQSLGQGLEFLIYFQGNSAPDKSGLPSDRFSAERTGGSVSTLTIQRTQQEDSAVYLCASSSSPGPLEQYFGPGTRLTVT.

CDR3 sequence reads: CASSYSTSSYNSPLHF. V gene TRBV6-5 combines with J gene TRBJ1-6. This CDR3 is 16 amino acids long. Looked up from germline, CDR1 is MNHEY and CDR2 is SVGAGI.

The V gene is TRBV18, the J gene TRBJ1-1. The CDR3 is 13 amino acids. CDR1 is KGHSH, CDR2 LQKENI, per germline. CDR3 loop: CASSPNINTEAFF.